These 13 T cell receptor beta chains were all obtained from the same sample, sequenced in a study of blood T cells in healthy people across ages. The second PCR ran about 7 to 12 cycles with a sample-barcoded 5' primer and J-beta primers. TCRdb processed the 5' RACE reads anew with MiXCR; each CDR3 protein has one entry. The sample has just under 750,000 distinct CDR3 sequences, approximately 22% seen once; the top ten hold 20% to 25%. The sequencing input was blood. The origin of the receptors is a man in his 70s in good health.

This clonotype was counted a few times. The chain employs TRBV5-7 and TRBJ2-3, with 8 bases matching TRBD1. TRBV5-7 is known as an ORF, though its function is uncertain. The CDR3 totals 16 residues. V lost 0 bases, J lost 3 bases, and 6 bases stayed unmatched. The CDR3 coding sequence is TGTGCCAGCAGCTTGGCTGGCAGGGGGCTTACAGATACGCAGTATTTT. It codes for CASSLAGRGLTDTQYF.

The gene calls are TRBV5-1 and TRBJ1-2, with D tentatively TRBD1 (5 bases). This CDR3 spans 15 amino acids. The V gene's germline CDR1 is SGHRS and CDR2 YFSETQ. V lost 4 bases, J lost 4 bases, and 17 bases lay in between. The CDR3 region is CASSGSGLGAYGYTF. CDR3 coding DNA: TGCGCCAGCAGCGGAAGTGGCCTTGGGGCCTATGGCTACACCTTC.

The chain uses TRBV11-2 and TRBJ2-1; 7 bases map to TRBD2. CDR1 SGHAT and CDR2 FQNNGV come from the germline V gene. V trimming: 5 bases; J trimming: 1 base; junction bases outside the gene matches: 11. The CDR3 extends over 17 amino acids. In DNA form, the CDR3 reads TGTGCCAGCAGCCCCGAGAGGCTAGCGGCATCCTACAATGAGCAGTTCTTC. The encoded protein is CASSPERLAASYNEQFF.

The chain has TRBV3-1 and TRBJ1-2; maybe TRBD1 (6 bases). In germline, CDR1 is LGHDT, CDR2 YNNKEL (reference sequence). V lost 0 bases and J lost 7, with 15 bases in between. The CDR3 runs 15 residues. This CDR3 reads CASSQDRWGLGGYTF. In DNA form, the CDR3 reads TGTGCCAGCAGCCAAGATCGTTGGGGGCTCGGTGGCTACACCTTC.

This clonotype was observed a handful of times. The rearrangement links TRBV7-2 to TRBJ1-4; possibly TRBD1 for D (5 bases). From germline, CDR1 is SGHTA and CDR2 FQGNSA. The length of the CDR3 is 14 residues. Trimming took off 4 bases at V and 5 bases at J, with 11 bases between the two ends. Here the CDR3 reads CASSSQAYNEKLFF. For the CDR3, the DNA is TGTGCCAGCAGCTCACAGGCCTACAATGAAAAACTGTTTTTT.

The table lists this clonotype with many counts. CDR3 DNA: TGTGCCAGCAGCCCGGGCAATTACAATGAGCAGTTCTTC. Protein product: CASSPGNYNEQFF. The genes are TRBV5-5 and TRBJ2-1; D gene unclear. From germline, CDR1 is SGHKS and CDR2 YYEKEE (reference sequence). The CDR3 totals 13 residues. V was shortened by 4 bases and J by 4 bases, with 9 bases between the two germline ends.

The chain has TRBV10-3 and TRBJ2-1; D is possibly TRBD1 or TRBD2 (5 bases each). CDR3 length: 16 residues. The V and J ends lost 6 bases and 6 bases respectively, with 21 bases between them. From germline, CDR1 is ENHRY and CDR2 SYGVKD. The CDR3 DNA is TGTGCCATCAGCGGGGCGAGGACGGGTCTGAGCAATGAGCAGTTCTTC. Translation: CAISGARTGLSNEQFF.

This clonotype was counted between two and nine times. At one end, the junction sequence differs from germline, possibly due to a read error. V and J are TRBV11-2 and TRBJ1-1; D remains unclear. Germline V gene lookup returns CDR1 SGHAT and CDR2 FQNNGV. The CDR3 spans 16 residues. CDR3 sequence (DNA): TGTGCCAGCAGCTTAGGGGGTCGGGCCCTGAACACTGAAGCCTTCTTT. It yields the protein CASSLGGRALNTEAFF.

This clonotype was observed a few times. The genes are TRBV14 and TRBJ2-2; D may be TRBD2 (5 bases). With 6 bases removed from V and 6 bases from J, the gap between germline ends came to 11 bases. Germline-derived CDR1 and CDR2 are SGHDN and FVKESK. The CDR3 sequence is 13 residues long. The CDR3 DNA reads TGTGCCAGCAGACTAGTTTCTTCCGGGGAGCTGTTTTTT. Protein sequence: CASRLVSSGELFF.

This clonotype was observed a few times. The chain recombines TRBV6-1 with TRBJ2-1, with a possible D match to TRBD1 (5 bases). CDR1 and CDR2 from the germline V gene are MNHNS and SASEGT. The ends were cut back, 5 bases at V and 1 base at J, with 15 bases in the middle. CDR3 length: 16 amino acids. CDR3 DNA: TGTGCCAGCAGTCCCACCGGCAGGGTTTCCTACAATGAGCAGTTCTTC. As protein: CASSPTGRVSYNEQFF.

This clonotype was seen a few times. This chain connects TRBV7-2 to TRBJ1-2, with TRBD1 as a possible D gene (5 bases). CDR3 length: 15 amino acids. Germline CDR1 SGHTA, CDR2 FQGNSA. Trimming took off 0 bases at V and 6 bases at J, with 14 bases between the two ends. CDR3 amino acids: CASSLAFPGTDGYTF. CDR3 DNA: TGTGCCAGCAGCTTAGCTTTTCCAGGGACGGATGGCTACACCTTC.

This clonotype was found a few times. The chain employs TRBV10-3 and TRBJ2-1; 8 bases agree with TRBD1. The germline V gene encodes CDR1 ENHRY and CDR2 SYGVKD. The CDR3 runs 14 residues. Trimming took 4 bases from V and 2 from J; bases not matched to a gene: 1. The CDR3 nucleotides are TGTGCCATCAGTGGGGACAGGCCCTACAATGAGCAGTTCTTC. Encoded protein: CAISGDRPYNEQFF.

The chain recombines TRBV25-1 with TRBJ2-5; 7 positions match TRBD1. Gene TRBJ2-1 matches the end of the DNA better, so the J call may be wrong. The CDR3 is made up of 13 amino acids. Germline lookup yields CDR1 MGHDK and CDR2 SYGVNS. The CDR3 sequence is CATHGQDYNEQFF. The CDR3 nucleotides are TGTGCCACCCACGGACAGGACTACAATGAGCAGTTCTTC.